The sequence of this TCR beta chain was determined in a study of T cell changes during pregnancy in multiple sclerosis. Clones were sequenced by immunoSEQ multiplex PCR, and TCRdb holds only the in-frame ones, with some missing. The sample has tens of thousands of clones, 85% to 90% seen once. The V gene lost 1 base and the J gene lost 3 bases, with 10 bases spanning the gap. This CDR3 comprises 15 residues. CDR1 and CDR2 from the germline V gene are SGHVS and FQNEAQ. The sequencing used CD4+ T cells from peripheral blood mononuclear cells, collected in the second trimester of pregnancy. The gene calls are TRBV7-8 and TRBJ1-5; D may be TRBD1 (6 bases). This sequence was found in a female donor with multiple sclerosis, enrolled in a pregnancy study. CDR3 region: CASSLGDTYNQPQHF. In DNA, the CDR3 is TGTGCCAGCAGCTTAGGGGACACCTACAATCAGCCCCAGCATTTT.